This T cell receptor beta chain was sequenced in a study of prognosis after radiotherapy for stage I lung cancer (dated by TCRdb to the early 2020s). Some background on the complete study: Over 15 stage I NSCLC patients were enrolled in Nanjing, China, between 2018 and January 2019. SBRT was given in 3 to 5 fractions with a biologically effective dose of at least 100 Gy, using image-guided IMRT or VMAT. In every patient, SBRT was given without any concurrent therapy. Ages in the cohort of 13 men and more than 5 women ranged from roughly 50 to 90 years, with a median of 74. The study profiled peripheral blood TCR beta repertoires from stage I NSCLC patients before and after stereotactic body radiotherapy and related them to distant failure. For each of the approximately 20 patients, one blood sample was taken before SBRT and one after, so the study sequenced about 38 samples in total. The patients included around 13 who had newly diagnosed primary stage I lung tumors, along with 4 to 6 others who had oligometastatic NSCLC after their primary tumor had been surgically resected. On tumor histology, roughly 12 patients had adenocarcinoma and several had squamous cell carcinoma. Every patient was deemed medically inoperable, 12 to 13 because of comorbidities and 7 because they refused surgery. Distant metastases were developed by four of the 19 patients after SBRT, at a median of roughly 7 months, whereas no significant progression was observed in the other 15 patients. Study-wide conclusions, independent of this receptor: Tumor specificity of expanded TCR clones was not determined. The study was limited by its small cohort and short follow-up, and the findings require independent validation. Differences in TRBV and TRBJ usage frequencies by metastasis status were reportedly observed in two V genes at baseline and in about 10 V and two J genes after SBRT. None of the reported P values were adjusted for multiple comparisons. Post-SBRT Shannon entropy and its change from baseline were lower in patients who developed distant metastases; baseline Shannon entropy was not associated with metastases. A decrease in unique TCR clone counts was observed after SBRT (median 10,088 before versus several thousand after; Wilcoxon paired P=0.011).

All patients had node-negative disease on CT and PET/CT, and none had a history of other malignancies or prior chemotherapy or radiotherapy. Six milliliters of peripheral venous blood were drawn into EDTA tubes at each of two time points. Ficoll-Paque Plus density-gradient centrifugation was used to isolate PBMCs. Immediately after collection, samples were stored at -80 degrees C until analysis. The TCR beta CDR3 region was amplified from genomic DNA by two rounds of multiplex PCR. The first PCR round used primers specific to each TRBV and TRBJ gene, and the primer sequences were filed in Chinese patent CN105087789A. Universal primers were used in the second PCR round. The Roche High Pure PCR Template Preparation Kit was used to extract genomic DNA from the frozen PBMCs. Libraries were sequenced paired-end with 151 bp reads on an Illumina HiSeq 3000. For the original study's pipeline: Raw reads lacking the multiplex PCR primer sequences were removed with CutAdapt. PEAR was used to merge high-quality paired reads into contigs. By alignment to reference sequences, MiXCR assigned TRB V, D and J gene segments to each contig. CDR3 sequences were clustered by base quality and sequence similarity to remove sequencing errors. Diversity was measured as Shannon entropy normalized by the natural log of productive TCR sequence number. To get clonality, Shannon entropy was divided by the natural log of the number of unique clonotypes, and that result was subtracted from one. The Youden index of ROC curves was used to select progression-free survival cut-offs for repertoire metrics, and analyses were performed in R 3.5.3. TCRdb cleaned the public reads at Q25 with fastp, built clones with MiXCR and kept in-frame beta chains. One record per CDR3 amino acid sequence lists the most common genes and DNA. The V and J calls here are based on TCRdb, not the publication. In all, the sample holds roughly 14,000 distinct CDR3 sequences, and around three fifths of those were seen once. Approximately 27% of the sample is taken by the ten largest.

From V the trimming removes 0 bases and from J it removes 4 bases, while the gene matches leave 9 bases of the junction unaccounted for. The CDR3, from cysteine to phenylalanine, totals 19 residues. The only DNA kept is the CDR3, 57 bases in frame from the first base. In the germline V gene, CDR1 corresponds to SGDLS and CDR2 to YYNGEE. This clonotype was observed at least ten times. What antigen it recognizes has not been identified. The record has no base qualities; no much larger clone is one base away. The clonotype comes from a donor aged 50 or older with non-small cell lung cancer. The material sequenced was PBMCs, taken before or after stereotactic body radiation therapy (not recorded which). This sequence uses TRBV9 and TRBJ2-1; 14 bases in between match TRBD2. This receptor has the CDR3 CASSVVGLAGVKGYNEQFF. In nucleotides, the sequence is TGTGCCAGCAGCGTAGTGGGACTAGCGGGAGTGAAAGGGTACAATGAGCAGTTCTTC. The reference TRBV9 and TRBJ2-1 proteins fill in what lies around the CDR3, so the full variable domain reads DSGVTQTPKHLITATGQRVTLRCSPRSGDLSVYWYQQSLDQGLQFLIQYYNGEERAKGNILERFSAQQFPDLHSELNLSSLELGDSALYFCASSVVGLAGVKGYNEQFFGPGTRLTVL.